This T cell receptor (beta chain) was profiled in a study of beta chain features in type 1 diabetes. Whole-study findings and limits: Cells with high TCR expression could be over-represented when cDNA is sequenced. TCRB repertoires of naive, central memory and Treg cells appeared more similar among patients than among healthy donors. A potential PCR bias toward shorter templates would be equal in patient and control samples. Type 1 diabetes patients showed a moderate but significant shortening of TCRB CDR3s in all four CD4+ subsets.

This clone was counted a few times. Its specificity is unknown. The CDR3 runs 13 residues. The V gene's germline CDR1 is SGDLS and CDR2 YYNGEE. Deletions cut 4 bases from V and 7 bases from J, with 12 bases between. Every isolated RNA sample was fully reverse transcribed, so sequencing captured expressed TCRB transcripts. Roughly 3.6 million reads per sample on average were obtained from naive, central memory and regulatory T cell samples. Measured with immunoSEQ multiplex PCR; TCRdb has only the in-frame clones, and not every one. This sample carries 95,000 to 150,000 clones, 15% to 20% of them seen once, and the ten largest clones take approximately 2.2%.

The sample taken for sequencing was central memory CD4+ T cells from blood. The chain has TRBV9 and TRBJ2-1, with D tentatively TRBD1 (6 bases). The source of this sequence is a young man with type 1 diabetes. As DNA, the CDR3 is TGTGCCAGCAGCCCTAGGGGGAATAATGAGCAGTTCTTC. This sequence encodes CASSPRGNNEQFF.